The 3 T cell receptor beta chains reported below all come from one sample, sequenced in a study of regulatory T cells in long-lasting Graves disease. Described time point: newly diagnosed GD, antithyroid drugs for less than 3 months. PBMC-derived RNA was used for the TCR library. TCR beta libraries were built with iRepertoire HTBI primers and Arm-PCR of CDR3 regions. MiXCR, run by TCRdb on the multiplex PCR reads, gives a single entry per CDR3 protein. The data show over 500,000 distinct CDR3 sequences, with approximately 15% seen just once and roughly 18% held by the top ten. The same sample was also used in a study of T cells in Graves' hyperthyroidism and ophthalmopathy.

The sequences come from peripheral blood mononuclear cells (PBMCs), collected at new diagnosis, from a patient treated with antithyroid drugs. The receptors come from a woman aged 25 to 45 with Graves disease.

The V call is TRBV9, the J call TRBJ2-2; D ambiguous. CDR1 and CDR2 (germline): SGDLS, YYNGEE. The CDR3 covers 13 residues. V dropped 2 bases and J dropped 5 bases, with 7 bases sitting between them. The CDR3 DNA is TGTGCCAGCAGCGTCGGGCAAACCGGGGAGCTGTTTTTT. Encoded protein: CASSVGQTGELFF.

This clonotype was counted at least ten times. The genes are TRBV11-2 and TRBJ2-3; D is ambiguous. V lost 2 bases to trimming and J lost 0 bases, with 6 bases between them. Per germline, CDR1 SGHAT and CDR2 FQNNGV. The CDR3 extends over 14 amino acids. The CDR3 DNA follows: TGTGCCAGCAGCTTACTCCGTAGCACAGATACGCAGTATTTT. Protein sequence: CASSLLRSTDTQYF.

This clonotype showed up just a few times. One junction end does not reproduce the germline sequence, and a read error may be involved. The V and J genes are TRBV27 and TRBJ2-6, with D hard to call. Germline-derived CDR1 and CDR2 are MNHEY and SMNVEV (reference sequence). The CDR3 runs 13 residues. The chain's CDR3 is CASRTSGANVLTF. The CDR3 region has the DNA TGTGCCAGCAGGACCTCTGGTGCCAACGTCCTGACTTTC.